This record concerns one T cell receptor beta chain sequence. This entry belongs to a study of blood T cell repertoires in COVID-19. Per the original methods: Amplification with reference gene primers provided the estimates of nucleated cell counts. The data were produced by immunoSEQ multiplex PCR, yet TCRdb's version contains in-frame clones alone and is incomplete. V and J calls and clone size come straight from that table; D and trimming were deduced from the DNA. The data contain 200,000 to 300,000 clones, about 89% of them singletons. The CDR3 has 14 amino acids. The junction had 8 bases not matched to a gene; V was cut back by 6 bases and J by 7 bases. Germline V CDR1 and CDR2: SNHLY, FYNNEI.

What was sequenced was PBMCs or T cells enriched from blood (not recorded which). This chain joins TRBV2 and TRBJ1-5; 8 bases are shared with TRBD1. This clonotype originated in a woman aged 25 to 39 who had recovered from COVID-19. The CDR3 region has the DNA TGTGCCAGCAGCCTAACGGACAGGGCGCAGCCCCAGCATTTT. Translating it yields CASSLTDRAQPQHF.